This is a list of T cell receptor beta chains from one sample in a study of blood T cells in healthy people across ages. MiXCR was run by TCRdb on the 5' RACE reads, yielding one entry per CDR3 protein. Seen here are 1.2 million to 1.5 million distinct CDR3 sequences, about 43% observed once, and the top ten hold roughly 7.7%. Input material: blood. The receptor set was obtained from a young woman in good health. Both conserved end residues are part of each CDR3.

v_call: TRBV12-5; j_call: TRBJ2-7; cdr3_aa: CASGSGLYEQYF
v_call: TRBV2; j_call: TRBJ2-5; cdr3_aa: CASSVDRFQETQYF
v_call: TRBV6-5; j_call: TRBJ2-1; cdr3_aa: CASSYRGLRSYNEQFF
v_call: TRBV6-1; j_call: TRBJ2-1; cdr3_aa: CASTRDLSCNEQFF
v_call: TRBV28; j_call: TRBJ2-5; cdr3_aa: CASSLLPRGPGEETQYF
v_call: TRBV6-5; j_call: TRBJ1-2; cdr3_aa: CASSDERGNYGYTF
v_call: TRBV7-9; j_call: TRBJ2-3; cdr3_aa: CASSPGASDTQYF
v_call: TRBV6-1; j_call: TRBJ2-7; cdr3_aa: CASSSATGQGGSYNEQYF
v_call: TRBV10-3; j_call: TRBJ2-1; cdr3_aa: CAISEGLANNEQFF
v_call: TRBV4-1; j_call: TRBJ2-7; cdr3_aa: CASSQGADWDSYEQYF
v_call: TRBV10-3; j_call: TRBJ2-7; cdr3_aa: CAVSRGGTNPYEQYF
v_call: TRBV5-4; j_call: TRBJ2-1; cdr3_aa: CASSLVGAGAFSKNEQFF
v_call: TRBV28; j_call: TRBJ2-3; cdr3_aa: CASSIQLGGGTDTQYF
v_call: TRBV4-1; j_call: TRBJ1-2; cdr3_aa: CASSQDQVVSYGYTF
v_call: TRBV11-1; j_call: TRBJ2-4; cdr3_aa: CASSFSGLAGWWGEPKNIQYF
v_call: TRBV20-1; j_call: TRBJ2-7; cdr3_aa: CSARDWVAGVGDNEQYF
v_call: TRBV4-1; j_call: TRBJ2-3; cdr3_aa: CASSQTGVGTDTQYF
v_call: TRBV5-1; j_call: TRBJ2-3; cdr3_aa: CASSLGEGSGSDTQYF
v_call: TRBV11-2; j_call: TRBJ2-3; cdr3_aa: CASSLWGRGITDTQYF
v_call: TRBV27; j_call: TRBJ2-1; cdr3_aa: CASSIAGASSNEQFF
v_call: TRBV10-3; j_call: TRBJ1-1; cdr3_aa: CAISESTGGDTEAFF
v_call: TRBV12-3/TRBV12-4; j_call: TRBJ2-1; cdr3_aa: CASSLGPISYNEQFF
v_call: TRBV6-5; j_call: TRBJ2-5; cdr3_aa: CASSWGFGGEVQETQYF
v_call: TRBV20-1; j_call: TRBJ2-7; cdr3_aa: CSANPLAVAYEQYF